The clone carrying this T cell receptor beta chain has just a few counts. Its antigen is not identified. A much larger clone differs by one base, so this may be a read error. The sample belongs to a study of T cells in Graves' hyperthyroidism and ophthalmopathy. Amplified TCR beta CDR3 regions derived from RNA transcripts. The TCR CDR3 first-round RT-PCR relied on the HTBI primer set. TCRdb reprocessed the multiplex PCR reads with MiXCR, giving one entry per CDR3 protein. The table shows some 350,000 distinct CDR3 sequences, with over 15% occurring only once. Study-wide points: A 13 V-J model separated ophthalmopathy from stable hyperthyroidism.

There are 13 residues in the CDR3. Germline-derived CDR1 and CDR2 are MRHNA and SNTAGT. V lost 10 bases to trimming and J lost 6 bases, with 16 bases between them. The V and J genes are TRBV6-4 and TRBJ1-3; weak D call: TRBD1 (6 bases). Sequencing was done on a sample of blood. The clonotype comes from a woman aged 18 to 35 with Graves' hyperthyroidism. CDR3: CATKQGPENTIYF. CDR3 DNA sequence: TGTGCCACCAAACAGGGTCCTGAAAACACCATATATTTT.